These T cell receptor beta chains were read from a single sample in a study of T cell responses to AZD1222 COVID-19 vaccine. The repertoire was sequenced with immunoSEQ multiplex PCR; TCRdb's copy has only in-frame clones and lacks some. The sample has over 100,000 clones, over 75% seen once. The sequencing here drew on peripheral blood, taken on day 0 of AZD1222 vaccination. All receptors derive from an adult in good health. Both conserved end residues are part of each CDR3. A D gene is named only where the DNA matches it firmly. Size is stated for part of the rows, as once, few or many counts, or as a class when the clone is expanded.

TRBJ2-7 | 13 | . | . | TRBV28 | TGTGCCAGCAGTTTAACCGAAACCGGGAAGCAGTACTTC | CASSLTETGKQYF
TRBJ1-2 | 15 | . | . | TRBV6-1 | TGTGCCAGCAGTGAATTGGGGTCGGGAGGAGGGGGCTACACCTTC | CASSELGSGGGGYTF
TRBJ1-1 | 14 | . | . | TRBV11-2 | TGTGCCAGCAGCTTAGTGCCCCTTAACACTGAAGCTTTCTTT | CASSLVPLNTEAFF
TRBJ2-5 | 13 | . | . | TRBV27 | TGTGCCAGCAAAAGGGGTGGCCAAGAGACCCAGTACTTC | CASKRGGQETQYF
TRBJ2-3 | 15 | . | . | TRBV6-2/TRBV6-3 | TGTGCCAGCAGTCCATTTCGGGAGAGCACAGATACGCAGTATTTT | CASSPFRESTDTQYF
TRBJ1-2 | 14 | . | . | TRBV5-1 | TGCGCCAGCAGCTTGGTCAGGGAAGGCTATGGCTACACCTTC | CASSLVREGYGYTF
TRBJ2-2 | 17 | . | TRBD1 | TRBV28 | TGTGCCAGCAGTTTATTCGACAGGGGGCAGTGGGGCGGGGAGCTGTTTTTT | CASSLFDRGQWGGELFF
TRBJ1-5 | 17 | . | . | TRBV28 | TGTGCCAGCAGTTTAAACAGGTTGGCGGCAAGCAATCAGCCCCAGCATTTT | CASSLNRLAASNQPQHF
TRBJ1-2 | 12 | once | . | TRBV14 | TGTGCCAGCAGCCAAACCTACTATGGCTACACCTTC | CASSQTYYGYTF
TRBJ2-7 | 14 | few | TRBD1 | TRBV7-9 | TGTGCCAGCAGCTTAGCCGGACAGGCCTACGAGCAGTACTTC | CASSLAGQAYEQYF